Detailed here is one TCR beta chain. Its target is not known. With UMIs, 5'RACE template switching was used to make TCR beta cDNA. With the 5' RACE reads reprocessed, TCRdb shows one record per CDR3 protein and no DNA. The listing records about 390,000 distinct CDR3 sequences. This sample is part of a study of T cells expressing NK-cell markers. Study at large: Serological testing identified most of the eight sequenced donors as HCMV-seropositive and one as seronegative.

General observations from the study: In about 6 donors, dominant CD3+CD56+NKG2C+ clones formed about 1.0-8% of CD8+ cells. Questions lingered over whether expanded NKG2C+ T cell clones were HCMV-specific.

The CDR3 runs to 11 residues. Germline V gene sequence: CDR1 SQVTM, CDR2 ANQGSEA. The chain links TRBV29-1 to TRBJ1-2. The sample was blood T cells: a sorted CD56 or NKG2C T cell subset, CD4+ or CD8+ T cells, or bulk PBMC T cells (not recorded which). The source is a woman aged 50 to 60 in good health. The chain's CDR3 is CSVEGFYGYTF.